The 13 T cell receptor beta chains below were found in one sample sequenced in a study of response to subunit inactivated influenza vaccine. TCRdb re-derived calls from the RT-PCR reads in MiXCR, one entry per CDR3 protein. This sample has a few hundred thousand distinct CDR3 sequences, with roughly 11% found just once. The sequencing here drew on PBMCs from blood, taken around seven weeks after vaccination. Receptors were obtained from a man in his forties or fifties who received an inactivated influenza vaccine.

This clonotype was detected a few times. This chain connects TRBV30 to TRBJ1-5, with D possibly matching TRBD1 (5 bases). The CDR3 spans 15 residues. Germline loops: CDR1 GTSNPN, CDR2 SVGIG (reference sequence). V lost 2 bases and J lost 7, with 18 bases in between. The CDR3 DNA reads as TGTGCCTGGAGTCTGTTTGGGGGAGCCCAACAGCCCCAGCATTTT. This translates into CAWSLFGGAQQPQHF.

The chain recombines TRBV5-1 with TRBJ2-7; D may be TRBD2 (5 bases). V lost 0 bases and J 0 bases, leaving 10 bases between the germline ends. Looked up from germline, CDR1 is SGHRS and CDR2 is YFSETQ. The CDR3 consists of 15 residues. The CDR3 DNA sequence: TGCGCCAGCAGCTTGGCCGAAGGGAGCTCCTACGAGCAGTACTTC. It is translated as CASSLAEGSSYEQYF.

The chain has TRBV7-3 and TRBJ2-6, with D possibly being TRBD1 (5 bases). Germline V gene sequence: CDR1 SGHTA, CDR2 FQGTGA. This CDR3 is 18 amino acids long. V lost 2 bases, J lost 0 bases, and 14 bases lay in between. DNA of the CDR3: TGTGCCAGCAGCTTAGAGAGTTGGGGCAGCTCTGGGGCCAACGTCCTGACTTTC. This encodes CASSLESWGSSGANVLTF.

This clonotype was counted a few times. V is TRBV7-2 and J is TRBJ1-1, with a possible D match to TRBD1 (5 bases). Deletions cut 0 bases from V and 4 bases from J, with 12 bases between. CDR3 length equals 15 residues. Germline CDR1 SGHTA, CDR2 FQGNSA. In DNA, the CDR3 is TGTGCCAGCAGCTTAGCTGGGGGAAGTGGCACTGAAGCTTTCTTT. Translated, it gives CASSLAGGSGTEAFF.

This rearrangement joins TRBV6-5 to TRBJ1-4, with TRBD1 as a possible D gene (5 bases). With 0 bases removed from V and 10 bases from J, the gap between germline ends came to 18 bases. The CDR3 runs to 16 residues. Germline V CDR1 and CDR2: MNHEY, SVGAGI. The CDR3 loop is CASSYSTRGFEGKLFF. The CDR3 coding sequence is TGTGCCAGCAGTTACTCGACTCGGGGGTTCGAGGGAAAACTGTTTTTT.

This clonotype was detected a few times. J is TRBJ2-7 and V is TRBV6-4; the D gene could be TRBD1 or TRBD2 (5 bases each). The germline gives CDR1 MRHNA, CDR2 SNTAGT. The V gene lost 10 bases and the J gene lost 4 bases, with 17 bases spanning the gap. The CDR3 is 13 residues long. The CDR3 spells CANGRDVGYEQYF. The CDR3 region has the DNA TGTGCCAACGGTAGGGACGTTGGGTACGAGCAGTACTTC.

The chain links TRBV5-1 to TRBJ2-7; D uncertain. Trimming removed 4 bases at V and 11 bases at J, with 4 bases between. From germline, CDR1 is SGHRS and CDR2 YFSETQ. This CDR3 has 8 residues. The CDR3 nucleotides are TGCGCCAGCAGCCTAGAGTACTTC. It codes for CASSLEYF.

In this sample, this clonotype turned up a few times. V and J are TRBV5-8 and TRBJ1-1; D is possibly TRBD1 (6 bases). The CDR3 consists of 14 residues. Germline V gene sequence: CDR1 SGHTS, CDR2 YDEGEE. V shed 0 bases and J shed 6 bases, with 12 bases lying between them. The CDR3 region has the DNA TGTGCCAGCAGCTTGGCCCAGGGGTACGCTGAAGCTTTCTTT. Amino acids: CASSLAQGYAEAFF.

There are many counts of this clonotype. The rearrangement links TRBV6-1 to TRBJ2-7; D gene uncertain. Looked up from germline, CDR1 is MNHNS and CDR2 is SASEGT. The CDR3 extends over 15 amino acids. V gave up 6 bases and J gave up 0 bases, with 15 bases separating them. CDR3 sequence reads: CASRPPQTHSYEQYF. The CDR3, as DNA: TGTGCCAGCAGACCCCCCCAGACACACTCCTACGAGCAGTACTTC.

This clonotype has just a few counts. J is TRBJ2-1 and V is TRBV6-1, with 8 nucleotides matching TRBD2. Germline V gene sequence: CDR1 MNHNS, CDR2 SASEGT. The CDR3 has 15 residues. Unmatched junction bases numbered 3, after V lost 4 bases and J lost 1 base. CDR3 nucleotides: TGTGCCAGCAGTGTTTTAGCGGGATCCTACAATGAGCAGTTCTTC. It encodes CASSVLAGSYNEQFF.

Ten or more counts support this clonotype. The chain carries TRBV12-3 or TRBV12-4 and TRBJ2-7; D ambiguous. Trimming took 2 bases from V and 2 from J, leaving 4 bases between them. CDR3 length equals 12 residues. The CDR3 DNA sequence: TGTGCCAGCAGTTTACTCCCCTACGAGCAGTACTTC. Its protein is CASSLLPYEQYF.

The chain has TRBV15 and TRBJ2-3, with D unresolved. Trimming stripped 0 bases from V and 0 bases from J, with 7 bases between. Germline V gene sequence: CDR1 LNHNV, CDR2 YYDKDF (reference sequence). This CDR3 spans 15 amino acids. CDR3 amino acids: CATSRDSQSTDTQYF. CDR3 coding DNA: TGTGCCACCAGCAGAGATAGTCAGAGCACAGATACGCAGTATTTT.

This clonotype was seen many times. V is TRBV6-5 and J is TRBJ2-3, with D possibly being TRBD1 (7 bases). Germline loops: CDR1 MNHEY, CDR2 SVGAGI. Trimming removed 4 bases at V and 4 bases at J, with 9 bases between. The CDR3 is 13 amino acids. CDR3 nucleotide sequence: TGTGCCAGCAGTTCCAGGGGGGCAGATACGCAGTATTTT. It yields the protein CASSSRGADTQYF.